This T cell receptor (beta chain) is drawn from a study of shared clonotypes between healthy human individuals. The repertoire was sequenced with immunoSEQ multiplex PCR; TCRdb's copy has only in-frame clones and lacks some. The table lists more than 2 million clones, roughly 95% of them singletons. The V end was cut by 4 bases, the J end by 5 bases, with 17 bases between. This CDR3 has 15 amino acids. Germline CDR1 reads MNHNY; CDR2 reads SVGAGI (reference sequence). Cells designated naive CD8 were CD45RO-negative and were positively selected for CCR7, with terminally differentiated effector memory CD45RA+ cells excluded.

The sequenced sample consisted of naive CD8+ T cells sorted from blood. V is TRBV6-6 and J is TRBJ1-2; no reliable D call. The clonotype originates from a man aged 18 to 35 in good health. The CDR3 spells CASSLRHHEGYGYTF. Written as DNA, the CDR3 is TGTGCCAGCAGTTTAAGGCACCACGAAGGGTATGGCTACACCTTC.